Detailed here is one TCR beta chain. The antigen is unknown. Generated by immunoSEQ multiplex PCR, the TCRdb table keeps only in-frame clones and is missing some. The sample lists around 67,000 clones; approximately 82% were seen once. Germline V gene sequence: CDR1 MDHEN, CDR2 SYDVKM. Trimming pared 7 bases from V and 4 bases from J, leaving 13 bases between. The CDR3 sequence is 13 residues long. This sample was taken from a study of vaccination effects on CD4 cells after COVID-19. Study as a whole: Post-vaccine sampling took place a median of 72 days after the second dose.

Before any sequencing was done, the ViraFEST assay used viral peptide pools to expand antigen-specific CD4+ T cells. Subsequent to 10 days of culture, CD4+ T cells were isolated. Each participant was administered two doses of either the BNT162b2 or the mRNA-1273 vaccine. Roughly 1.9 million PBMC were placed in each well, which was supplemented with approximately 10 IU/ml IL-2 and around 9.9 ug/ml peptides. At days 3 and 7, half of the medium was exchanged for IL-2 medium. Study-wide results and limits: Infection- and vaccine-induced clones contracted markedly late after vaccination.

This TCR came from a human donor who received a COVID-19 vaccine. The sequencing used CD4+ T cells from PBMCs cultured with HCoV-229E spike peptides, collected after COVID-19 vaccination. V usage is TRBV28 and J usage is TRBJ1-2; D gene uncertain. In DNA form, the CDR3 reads TGTGCCAGCACAATCGGCCCTACCTATGGCTACACCTTC. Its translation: CASTIGPTYGYTF.